The 10 T cell receptor beta chains listed next were all sequenced from one sample in a study of blood T cell repertoires in COVID-19. Libraries were prepared by immunoSEQ multiplex PCR; TCRdb keeps only in-frame clonotypes and omits some of them. The sample lists about 230,000 clones; 65% to 85% were seen once. The sample was peripheral blood. These receptors came from an elderly woman with acute or convalescent COVID-19.

The chain carries TRBV2 and TRBJ1-2, with 7 bases aligning to TRBD1. The ends lost 4 bases at V and 2 bases at J; junction bases unmatched: 7. CDR1 is SNHLY, CDR2 FYNNEI, per germline. The CDR3 consists of 15 residues. This CDR3 reads CASSASRGANYGYTF. The CDR3 coding sequence is TGTGCCAGCAGTGCCTCCAGGGGGGCAAACTATGGCTACACCTTC.

This chain joins TRBV19 and TRBJ1-4; D is undetermined. The length of the CDR3 is 13 residues. Looked up from germline, CDR1 is LNHDA and CDR2 is SQIVND (reference sequence). V shed 7 bases and J shed 0 bases, with 6 bases lying between them. The CDR3 protein is CASNFATNEKLFF. CDR3 nucleotides: TGTGCCAGTAACTTTGCAACTAATGAAAAACTGTTTTTT. Variable domain in full (rest from reference TRBV19 and TRBJ1-4): DGGITQSPKYLFRKEGQNVTLSCEQNLNHDAMYWYRQDPGQGLRLIYYSQIVNDFQKGDIAEGYSVSREKKESFPLTVTSAQKNPTAFYLCASNFATNEKLFFGSGTQLSVL.

The V and J genes are TRBV6-6 and TRBJ2-2; 10 nucleotides line up with TRBD2. CDR3 size: 15 residues. The germline CDR1 and CDR2 sequences are MNHNY and SVGAGI (reference sequence). V was pared by 2 bases and J by 4 bases, with 1 base of the junction left unmatched. Here the CDR3 reads CASSYERGGTGELFF. CDR3 sequence (DNA): TGTGCCAGCAGTTACGAGCGGGGGGGCACCGGGGAGCTGTTTTTT.

This sequence joins TRBV10-3 and TRBJ2-5, with 7 bases aligning to TRBD1. Germline assignment: CDR1 ENHRY and CDR2 SYGVKD. Trimming took 6 bases from V and 3 from J; bases not matched to a gene: 7. This CDR3 region has 14 residues. CDR3 amino acids: CAISSGTEKETQYF. In nucleotides, the CDR3 is TGTGCCATCAGCTCCGGGACAGAAAAAGAGACCCAGTACTTC.

This clone was seen only a few times. V gene TRBV7-9 combines with J gene TRBJ2-1, with D possibly TRBD1 on 5 matching bases. Germline V lookup: CDR1 SEHNR, CDR2 FQNEAQ (reference sequence). The V end lost 8 bases, the J end lost 3 bases, and 17 bases lay between the germline ends. This CDR3 contains 15 residues. The CDR3 DNA sequence: TGTGCCAGCGACCCATTGGGCCAGGGCTACAATGAGCAGTTCTTC. Amino acids: CASDPLGQGYNEQFF.

This sequence joins TRBV7-2 and TRBJ2-2; D remains unclear. This CDR3 has 15 amino acids. The germline V and J ends were trimmed by 4 bases and 4 bases, with 13 bases remaining between them. Germline CDR1 SGHTA, CDR2 FQGNSA. CDR3 amino acids: CASSWANFGTGELFF. The CDR3 region has the DNA TGTGCCAGCAGCTGGGCTAACTTCGGCACCGGGGAGCTGTTTTTT.

The gene calls are TRBV5-6 and TRBJ2-7; 10 bases are a match to TRBD1. The CDR3 consists of 16 residues. V was clipped by 4 bases and J by 0 bases; unmatched bases: 7. From germline, CDR1 is SGHDT and CDR2 YYEEEE. The CDR3 region is CASSTGTGAYSYEQYF. CDR3 nucleotide sequence: TGTGCCAGCAGCACTGGGACAGGGGCTTACTCCTACGAGCAGTACTTC.

This rearrangement joins TRBV28 to TRBJ1-6; maybe TRBD1 (6 bases). This CDR3 spans 13 amino acids. Germline CDR1 MDHEN, CDR2 SYDVKM. V shed 5 bases and J shed 7 bases, with 9 bases lying between them. The CDR3 is CASSKTGNSPLHF. Written as DNA, the CDR3 is TGTGCCAGCAGTAAAACAGGGAATTCACCCCTCCACTTT.

The genes are TRBV6-5 and TRBJ2-1; D is possibly TRBD2 (5 bases). The CDR3 covers 12 residues. The V gene's germline CDR1 is MNHEY and CDR2 SVGAGI. The V end lost 10 bases, the J end lost 6 bases, and 13 bases lay between the germline ends. CDR3 sequence (DNA): TGTGCCACCGCGGAGGTGGTCAATGAGCAGTTCTTC. Its protein is CATAEVVNEQFF.

Of note for this clone: Distinct nucleotide sequences in the sample also encode this CDR3. The chain has TRBV29-1 and TRBJ1-1, with D perhaps matching TRBD1 (5 bases). The germline gives CDR1 SQVTM, CDR2 ANQGSEA. The CDR3 is 12 residues long. The V and J ends lost 6 bases and 1 base respectively, with 9 bases between them. The CDR3 region has the DNA TGCAGCGTCGGGACTGGGAACACTGAAGCTTTCTTT. It translates to CSVGTGNTEAFF.